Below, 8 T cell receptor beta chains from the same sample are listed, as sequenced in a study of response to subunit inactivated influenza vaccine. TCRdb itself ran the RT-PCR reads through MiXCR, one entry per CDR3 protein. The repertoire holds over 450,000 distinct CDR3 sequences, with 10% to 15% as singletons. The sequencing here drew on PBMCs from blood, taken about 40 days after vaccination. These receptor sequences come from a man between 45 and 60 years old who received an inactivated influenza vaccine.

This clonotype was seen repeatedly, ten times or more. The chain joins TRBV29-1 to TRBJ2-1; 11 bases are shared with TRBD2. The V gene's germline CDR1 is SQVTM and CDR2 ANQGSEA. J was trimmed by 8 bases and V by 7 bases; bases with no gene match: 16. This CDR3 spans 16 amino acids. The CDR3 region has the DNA TGCAGCGCTAGGAGGCTAGCGGGGGGTCTAGTCGATGAGCAGTTCTTC. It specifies CSARRLAGGLVDEQFF.

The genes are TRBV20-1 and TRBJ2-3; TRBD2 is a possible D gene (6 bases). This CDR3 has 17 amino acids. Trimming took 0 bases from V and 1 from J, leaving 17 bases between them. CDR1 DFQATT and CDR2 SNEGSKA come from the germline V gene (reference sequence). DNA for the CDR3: TGCAGTGCTAGAGATAGCCCCCGGGGGAGTGGCACAGATACGCAGTATTTT. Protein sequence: CSARDSPRGSGTDTQYF.

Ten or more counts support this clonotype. The CDR3 spells CASSYSALGHLTPSAGELFF. The CDR3 coding sequence is TGTGCCAGCAGTTACTCAGCACTGGGGCACCTCACCCCGAGCGCCGGGGAGCTGTTTTTT. The chain links TRBV6-2 or TRBV6-3 to TRBJ2-2; tentative D call: TRBD1 (5 bases). The CDR3 sequence is 20 residues long. Germline assignment: CDR1 MNHEY and CDR2 SVGEGT. V lost 0 bases, J lost 6 bases, and 26 bases lay in between.

CDR3 bases: TGCAGTGCTAGAGTGGCCAACTCCTACGAGCAGTACTTC. This sequence encodes CSARVANSYEQYF. The chain is built from TRBV20-1 and TRBJ2-7; D is ambiguous. This CDR3 has 13 amino acids. The V end lost 1 base, the J end lost 0 bases, and 7 bases lay between the germline ends. CDR1 and CDR2 (germline): DFQATT, SNEGSKA (reference sequence).

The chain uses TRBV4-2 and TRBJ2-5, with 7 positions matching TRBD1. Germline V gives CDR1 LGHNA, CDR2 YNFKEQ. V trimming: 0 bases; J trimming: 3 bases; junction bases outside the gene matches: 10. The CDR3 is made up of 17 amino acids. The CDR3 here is CASSQEYFGTDEETQYF. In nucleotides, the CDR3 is TGTGCCAGCAGCCAAGAATACTTTGGGACAGACGAAGAGACCCAGTACTTC.

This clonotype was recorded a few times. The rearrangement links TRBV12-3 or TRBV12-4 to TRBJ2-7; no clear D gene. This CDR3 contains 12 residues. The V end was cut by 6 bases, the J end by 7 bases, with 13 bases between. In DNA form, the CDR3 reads TGTGCCAGCAGCCAAGGACCGTGGGAGCAGTACTTC. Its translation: CASSQGPWEQYF.

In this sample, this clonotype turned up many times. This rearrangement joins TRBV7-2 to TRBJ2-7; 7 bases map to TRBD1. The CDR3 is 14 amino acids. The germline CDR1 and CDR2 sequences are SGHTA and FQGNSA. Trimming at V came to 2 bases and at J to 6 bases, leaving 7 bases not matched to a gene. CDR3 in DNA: TGTGCCAGCAGCTTAAAAGGGGGCTTATCCGAGCAGTACTTC. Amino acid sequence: CASSLKGGLSEQYF.

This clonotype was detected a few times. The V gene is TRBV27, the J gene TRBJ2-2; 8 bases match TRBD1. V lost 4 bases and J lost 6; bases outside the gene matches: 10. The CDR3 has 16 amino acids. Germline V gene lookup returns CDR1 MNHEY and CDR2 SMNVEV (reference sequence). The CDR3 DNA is TGTGCCAGCAGTTCGTGGGACAGGAGCCTTTCCGGGGAGCTGTTTTTT. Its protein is CASSSWDRSLSGELFF.